This TCR beta chain was sequenced for a study of spatial heterogeneity in lung cancer. A unique molecular identifier was attached to every TCR cDNA molecule. One entry per CDR3 protein results from TCRdb running MiXCR on the 5' RACE reads. The profile shows under 100,000 distinct CDR3 sequences, approximately 8.9% of them singletons. Germline assignment: CDR1 MDHEN and CDR2 SYDVKM. There are 15 residues in the CDR3. With 4 bases clipped from V and 4 bases from J, the junction kept 3 bases outside the gene matches. This clonotype was counted many times. Time point denoted: sample taken at primary tumor resection. Researchers sequenced whole RNA taken from tumor, nontumor lung or frozen PBMC without sorting. Patients with untreated early-stage non-small cell lung cancer, numbering roughly 69, were the donors.

The V and J genes are TRBV28 and TRBJ2-2; 10 bases match TRBD2. This specimen consisted of PBMCs, obtained at surgery. The receptor was derived from a male donor with early-stage non-small cell lung cancer. The CDR3 reads CASSSGLAVTGELFF. CDR3 nucleotide sequence: TGTGCCAGCAGTTCCGGACTAGCGGTCACCGGGGAGCTGTTTTTT.